Shown below are 29 T cell receptor beta chains from a single sample sequenced in a study of T cell repertoires in cytomegalovirus infection. The antigens of these receptors remain unknown. TCRdb called the reads again in MiXCR, with one record for every CDR3 protein. Found here are under 200,000 distinct CDR3 sequences, less than 25% of them singletons; the top ten hold roughly 25%. The specimen comprised CD8+ T cells from cultured PBMCs, sampled from culture after CMV antigen stimulation. The origin of the receptors is a human donor in good health (CMV status not recorded). Some clones in this sample may be carry-over from other donors' samples.

The chain links TRBV19 to TRBJ1-1; D gene uncertain. V was pared by 5 bases and J by 7 bases, with 23 bases between. The CDR3 loop spans 16 amino acids. CDR1 is LNHDA, CDR2 SQIVND, per germline (reference sequence). CDR3 nucleotides: TGTGCCAGTAGTTCTCCGCGGCCCCCCCAGGAACGTGAAGCTTTCTTT. It encodes CASSSPRPPQEREAFF.

The DNA of the CDR3 is TGTGCCAGCAGCTTGTCAGCGGGGCGGGATACGCAGTATTTT. This encodes CASSLSAGRDTQYF. The J gene is TRBJ2-3, the V gene TRBV7-6; 7 bases match TRBD2. CDR3 length: 14 residues. Germline values: CDR1 SGHVS, CDR2 FNYEAQ. V was clipped by 3 bases and J by 6 bases; unmatched bases: 6. The whole variable domain, filled in from reference TRBV7-6 and TRBJ2-3, reads GAGVSQSPRYKVTKRGQDVALRCDPISGHVSLYWYRQALGQGPEFLTYFNYEAQQDKSGLPNDRFSAERPEGSISTLTIQRTEQRDSAMYRCASSLSAGRDTQYFGPGTRLTVL.

In this sample, this clonotype turned up many times. The V gene is TRBV6-1, the J gene TRBJ1-2; 7 bases line up with TRBD1. Trimming at V came to 3 bases and at J to 4 bases, leaving 14 bases not matched to a gene. Germline V gene lookup returns CDR1 MNHNS and CDR2 SASEGT. This CDR3 is built from 17 residues. CDR3 sequence (DNA): TGTGCCAGCAGTGATCGGGGAAGAGGGGGCGGTTTCTATGGCTACACCTTC. Translation: CASSDRGRGGGFYGYTF.

This clonotype has more than one count but fewer than ten. The CDR3 is CASSGTRGNSNQPQHF. CDR3 nucleotide sequence: TGTGCCAGCAGCGGGACCCGAGGGAATAGCAATCAGCCCCAGCATTTT. The chain recombines TRBV5-6 with TRBJ1-5, with a possible D match to TRBD1 (5 bases). The V gene lost 4 bases and the J gene lost 0 bases, with 14 bases spanning the gap. The CDR3 spans 16 residues. Germline-derived CDR1 and CDR2 are SGHDT and YYEEEE.

The genes are TRBV7-2 and TRBJ1-3, with 8 positions matching TRBD1. This CDR3 is 19 amino acids long. CDR1 is SGHTA and CDR2 is FQGNSA in the germline V gene. The V gene end was trimmed by 3 bases and the J gene end by 1 base; junction bases not matched to a gene: 14. The CDR3 region is CASSFSGQVPPQSGNTIYF. The DNA of the CDR3 is TGTGCCAGCAGCTTTTCGGGACAGGTTCCGCCTCAATCTGGAAACACCATATATTTT.

This clonotype was seen only a few times. The genes are TRBV7-9 and TRBJ2-2, with TRBD1 identical over 10 bases. V was clipped by 4 bases and J by 5 bases; unmatched bases: 7. Germline CDR1 SEHNR, CDR2 FQNEAQ (reference sequence). This CDR3 has 16 residues. In DNA form, the CDR3 reads TGTGCCAGCAGCTCACCGGGACAGGGGCGAACCGGGGAGCTGTTTTTT. It specifies CASSSPGQGRTGELFF.

This sequence joins TRBV5-4 and TRBJ2-2, with D possibly being TRBD2 (7 bases). The germline V and J ends were trimmed by 2 bases and 8 bases, with 13 bases remaining between them. CDR3 length: 14 residues. Germline-derived CDR1 and CDR2 are SGHNT and YYREEE (reference sequence). The chain's CDR3 is CASSFSGGVGELFF. The CDR3 nucleotides are TGTGCCAGCAGCTTTTCGGGGGGCGTTGGGGAGCTGTTTTTT.

This clonotype was seen only a few times. The gene calls are TRBV7-8 and TRBJ2-7, with no clear D. The CDR3 is 15 amino acids. V was pared by 4 bases and J by 0 bases, with 13 bases between. CDR1 is SGHVS, CDR2 FQNEAQ, per germline. For the CDR3, the DNA is TGTGCCAGCAGCTACTCTTTGGCAGCCTCCTACGAGCAGTACTTC. This sequence encodes CASSYSLAASYEQYF.

The chain carries TRBV12-3 or TRBV12-4 and TRBJ1-5; no firm D call. Trimming shortened V by 5 bases and J by 7 bases, and 18 bases separated the two germline ends. The CDR3 loop spans 15 amino acids. In nucleotides, the CDR3 is TGTGCCAGCAGTCTGAGGGAGAGCAGAGGCCAGCCCCAGCATTTT. Translating gives CASSLRESRGQPQHF.

This chain joins TRBV6-1 and TRBJ1-6; 7 bases are shared with TRBD1. There are 14 residues in the CDR3. Germline V gene lookup returns CDR1 MNHNS and CDR2 SASEGT. DNA for the CDR3: TGTGACGCCGAACGGGACAGTTATAATTCACCCCTCCACTTT. Translating gives CDAERDSYNSPLHF.

This clonotype was seen only a few times. This may arise from a read error, as a much more abundant clone is one base away. The rearrangement links TRBV12-3 or TRBV12-4 to TRBJ1-4, with 8 bases that match TRBD1. With V trimmed by 6 bases and J by 7 bases, 7 bases remained unmatched. CDR3 size: 14 residues. The CDR3: CASSPDRVGEKLFF. The CDR3 nucleotides read TGTGCCAGCAGCCCGGACAGGGTGGGTGAAAAACTGTTTTTT.

This chain connects TRBV27 to TRBJ2-1; D call uncertain. The germline CDR1 and CDR2 sequences are MNHEY and SMNVEV (reference sequence). V was trimmed by 3 bases and J by 6 bases, leaving 12 bases between them. The CDR3 runs 14 residues. The CDR3 protein is CASSFSGFSNEQFF. For the CDR3, the DNA is TGTGCCAGCAGTTTCTCCGGTTTCAGCAATGAGCAGTTCTTC.

The rearrangement uses TRBV7-9 and TRBJ2-7, with a tentative D call TRBD2 (7 bases). Germline V gene lookup returns CDR1 SEHNR and CDR2 FQNEAQ (reference sequence). V shed 2 bases and J shed 6 bases, with 23 bases lying between them. The CDR3 extends over 17 amino acids. CDR3 residues: CASSLTMAGAPASEQYF. The CDR3, as DNA: TGTGCCAGCAGCTTAACAATGGCGGGGGCTCCTGCCTCCGAGCAGTACTTC.

The rearrangement links TRBV6-2 or TRBV6-3 to TRBJ2-5, with 7 positions matching TRBD1. With V trimmed by 4 bases and J by 3 bases, 2 bases remained unmatched. The CDR3 extends over 13 amino acids. The germline V gene encodes CDR1 MNHEY and CDR2 SVGEGT. The CDR3 is CASSLGTEETQYF. For the CDR3, the DNA is TGTGCCAGCAGTTTAGGGACAGAAGAGACCCAGTACTTC.

This clonotype showed up many times. The chain uses TRBV7-9 and TRBJ2-7; D possibly corresponds to TRBD2 (5 bases). Trimming removed 0 bases from V and 0 bases from J, with 12 bases in between. The CDR3 length is 16 residues. The germline gives CDR1 SEHNR, CDR2 FQNEAQ (reference sequence). The CDR3 DNA reads TGTGCCAGCAGCTTAGCGGTTCGGGGATCCTCCTACGAGCAGTACTTC. This sequence encodes CASSLAVRGSSYEQYF. The full variable domain, rest sourced from reference TRBV7-9 and TRBJ2-7, is DTGVSQNPRHKITKRGQNVTFRCDPISEHNRLYWYRQTLGQGPEFLTYFQNEAQLEKSRLLSDRFSAERPKGSFSTLEIQRTEQGDSAMYLCASSLAVRGSSYEQYFGPGTRLTVT.

This clonotype came up many times. The J gene is TRBJ2-5, the V gene TRBV6-5; 13 nucleotides align to TRBD2. Germline-derived CDR1 and CDR2 are MNHEY and SVGAGI. The V and J ends lost 0 bases and 5 bases, in that order; junction bases with no gene match: 0. This CDR3 is built from 15 residues. This CDR3 is CASSYSTSGGETQYF. CDR3 nucleotides: TGTGCCAGCAGTTACTCGACTAGCGGGGGGGAGACCCAGTACTTC.

The chain carries TRBV27 and TRBJ2-1, with D possibly being TRBD1 or TRBD2 (6 bases each). Germline CDR1 and CDR2: MNHEY and SMNVEV (reference sequence). V was shortened by 3 bases and J by 7 bases, with 13 bases between the two germline ends. The CDR3 length is 14 residues. CDR3 loop: CASSFFQGRNEQFF. The CDR3 DNA is TGTGCCAGCAGTTTTTTCCAGGGGAGGAATGAGCAGTTCTTC.

The chain has TRBV12-3 or TRBV12-4 and TRBJ2-3; a weak D match, TRBD2 (6 bases). The length of the CDR3 is 15 residues. The V end lost 7 bases, the J end lost 2 bases, and 16 bases lay between the germline ends. CDR3 region: CASTSPWEVTDTQYF. CDR3 DNA sequence: TGTGCCAGCACTTCCCCCTGGGAGGTCACAGATACGCAGTATTTT.

V is TRBV7-6 and J is TRBJ2-7, with a possible D match to TRBD2 (7 bases). The V end was cut by 3 bases, the J end by 5 bases, with 20 bases between. Germline CDR1 SGHVS, CDR2 FNYEAQ. The CDR3 has 16 amino acids. The CDR3 loop is CASSLTMRGLGDEQYF. CDR3 sequence (DNA): TGTGCCAGCAGCTTGACTATGCGGGGGCTAGGGGACGAGCAGTACTTC. Looking up the rest from reference TRBV7-6 and TRBJ2-7 gives the full variable domain: GAGVSQSPRYKVTKRGQDVALRCDPISGHVSLYWYRQALGQGPEFLTYFNYEAQQDKSGLPNDRFSAERPEGSISTLTIQRTEQRDSAMYRCASSLTMRGLGDEQYFGPGTRLTVT.

The chain joins TRBV7-8 to TRBJ2-1; the D gene is possibly TRBD2 (6 bases). The CDR3 length is 16 residues. Trimming removed 4 bases at V and 0 bases at J, with 13 bases between. CDR1 SGHVS and CDR2 FQNEAQ come from the germline V gene. For the CDR3, the DNA is TGTGCCAGCAGCTACCTGGACGGGAGCTCCTACAATGAGCAGTTCTTC. Translation gives CASSYLDGSSYNEQFF.

The chain couples TRBV7-9 to TRBJ2-3; the D gene is possibly TRBD2 (5 bases). The V and J ends lost 6 bases and 5 bases respectively, with 9 bases between them. CDR1 is SEHNR and CDR2 is FQNEAQ in the germline V gene (reference sequence). The CDR3 extends over 12 amino acids. The chain's CDR3 is CASSPDLDTQYF. CDR3 DNA sequence: TGTGCCAGCAGTCCGGACTTAGATACGCAGTATTTT.

This rearrangement joins TRBV7-2 to TRBJ2-5, with TRBD1 as a possible D gene (7 bases). The germline gives CDR1 SGHTA, CDR2 FQGNSA. Trimming removed 1 base from V and 5 bases from J, with 17 bases in between. The CDR3 totals 16 residues. CDR3 nucleotides: TGTGCCAGCAGCTTAGTTGGAGGGGGCAATACGGAGACCCAGTACTTC. Residues: CASSLVGGGNTETQYF.

The chain employs TRBV12-3 or TRBV12-4 and TRBJ2-5; D gene unclear. This CDR3 is 15 amino acids long. Trimming left V 1 base short and J 1 base short, with 10 bases between. The CDR3 nucleotides read TGTGCCAGCAGTTTAGAAACAGAGGCCCAAGAGACCCAGTACTTC. Protein: CASSLETEAQETQYF.

The V gene is TRBV15, the J gene TRBJ2-3; D not certain. CDR1 and CDR2 from the germline V gene are LNHNV and YYDKDF (reference sequence). This CDR3 region has 12 residues. V was trimmed by 4 bases and J by 6 bases, leaving 8 bases between them. In nucleotides, the CDR3 is TGTGCCACCAGCACTTTCAGGGATACGCAGTATTTT. Translated, it gives CATSTFRDTQYF. The full variable domain, with the rest looked up from reference TRBV15 and TRBJ2-3, is DAMVIQNPRYQVTQFGKPVTLSCSQTLNHNVMYWYQQKSSQAPKLLFHYYDKDFNNEADTPDNFQSRRPNTSFCFLDIRSPGLGDTAMYLCATSTFRDTQYFGPGTRLTVL.

The genes are TRBV7-2 and TRBJ1-1; D may be TRBD1 (5 bases). This CDR3 is built from 15 residues. Germline assignment: CDR1 SGHTA and CDR2 FQGNSA. Trimming removed 0 bases from V and 3 bases from J, with 11 bases in between. The CDR3 region has the DNA TGTGCCAGCAGCTTAGCGCCAGGGCTGGACACTGAAGCTTTCTTT. This translates into CASSLAPGLDTEAFF.

The gene calls are TRBV12-3 or TRBV12-4 and TRBJ2-7, with TRBD1 matching over 9 bases. After removal of 6 bases from V and 5 bases from J, the junction contained 8 bases not matched to a gene. CDR3 length: 14 amino acids. CDR3: CASSGRQGGHEQYF. The DNA for the CDR3 is TGTGCCAGCAGCGGCCGACAGGGGGGCCACGAGCAGTACTTC.

This clonotype was observed a handful of times. The chain recombines TRBV12-3 or TRBV12-4 with TRBJ2-1; TRBD2 agrees at 10 bases. CDR3 length: 14 amino acids. Trimming at V came to 7 bases and at J to 4 bases, leaving 4 bases not matched to a gene. The CDR3 sequence: CASKPSGGYNEQFF. CDR3 coding DNA: TGTGCCAGCAAACCTAGCGGGGGATACAATGAGCAGTTCTTC.

The chain employs TRBV7-9 and TRBJ1-1, with TRBD1 matching 10 bases. From germline, CDR1 is SEHNR and CDR2 FQNEAQ (reference sequence). Germline trimming cut 5 bases from V and 5 bases from J; bases unmatched to any gene: 8. The CDR3 sequence is 15 residues long. This CDR3 is CASSLWTGGLTEAFF. CDR3 coding DNA: TGTGCCAGCAGCCTATGGACAGGGGGACTGACTGAAGCTTTCTTT.

This clonotype was found a few times. The chain carries TRBV6-1 and TRBJ2-7; the match to TRBD2 covers 13 bases. This CDR3 is 16 amino acids long. The germline CDR1 and CDR2 sequences are MNHNS and SASEGT. The junction had 2 bases not matched to a gene; V was cut back by 1 base and J by 2 bases. CDR3 sequence: CASSEVGTSGAYEQYF. CDR3 nucleotide sequence: TGTGCCAGCAGTGAAGTGGGGACTAGCGGGGCCTACGAGCAGTACTTC.